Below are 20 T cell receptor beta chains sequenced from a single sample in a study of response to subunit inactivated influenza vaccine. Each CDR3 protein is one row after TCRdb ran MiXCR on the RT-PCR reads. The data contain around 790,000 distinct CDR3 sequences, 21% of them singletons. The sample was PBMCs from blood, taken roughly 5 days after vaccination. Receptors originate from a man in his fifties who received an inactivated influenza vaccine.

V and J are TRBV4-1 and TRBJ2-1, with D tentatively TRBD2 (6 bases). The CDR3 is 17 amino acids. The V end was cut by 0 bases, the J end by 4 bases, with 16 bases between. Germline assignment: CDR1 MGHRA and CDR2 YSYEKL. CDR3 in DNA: TGCGCCAGCAGCCAAGATTCTGTAGCGGCAATTTACAATGAGCAGTTCTTC. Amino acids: CASSQDSVAAIYNEQFF.

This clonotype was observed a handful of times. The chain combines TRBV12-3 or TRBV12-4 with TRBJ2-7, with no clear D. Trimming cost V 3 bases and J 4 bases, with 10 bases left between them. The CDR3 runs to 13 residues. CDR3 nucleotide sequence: TGTGCCAGCAGTTTTGGTAGGGAATACGAGCAGTACTTC. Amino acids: CASSFGREYEQYF.

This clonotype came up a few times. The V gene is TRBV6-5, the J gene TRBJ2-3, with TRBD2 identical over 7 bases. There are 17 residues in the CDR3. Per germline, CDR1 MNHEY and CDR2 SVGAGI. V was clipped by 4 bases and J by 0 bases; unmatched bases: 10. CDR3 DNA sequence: TGTGCCAGCAGTTCCCGGGTAGCGGGTACTAGCACAGATACGCAGTATTTT. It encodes CASSSRVAGTSTDTQYF.

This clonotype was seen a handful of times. The CDR3 DNA sequence: TGTGCCAGCAGTTTATGGGCCGGGGAGGTATCTGGGGCCAACGTCCTGACTTTC. As protein: CASSLWAGEVSGANVLTF. The rearrangement uses TRBV27 and TRBJ2-6, with D possibly TRBD2 on 6 matching bases. Germline CDR1 reads MNHEY; CDR2 reads SMNVEV (reference sequence). The CDR3 has 18 amino acids. Trimming cost V 1 base and J 1 base, with 14 bases left between them.

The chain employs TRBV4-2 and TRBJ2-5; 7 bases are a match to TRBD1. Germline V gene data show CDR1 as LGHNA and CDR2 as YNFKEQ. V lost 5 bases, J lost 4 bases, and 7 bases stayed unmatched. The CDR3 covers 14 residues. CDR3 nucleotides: TGTGCCAGCAGCGTGGACAGGAGGTCAGAGACCCAGTACTTC. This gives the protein CASSVDRRSETQYF.

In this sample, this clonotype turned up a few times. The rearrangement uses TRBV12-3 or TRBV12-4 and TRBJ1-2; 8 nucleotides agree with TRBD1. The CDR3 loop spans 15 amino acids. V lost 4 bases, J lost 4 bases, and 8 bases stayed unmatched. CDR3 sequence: CASSSGQGAGYGYTF. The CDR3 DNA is TGTGCCAGCAGTTCAGGACAGGGCGCGGGCTATGGCTACACCTTC.

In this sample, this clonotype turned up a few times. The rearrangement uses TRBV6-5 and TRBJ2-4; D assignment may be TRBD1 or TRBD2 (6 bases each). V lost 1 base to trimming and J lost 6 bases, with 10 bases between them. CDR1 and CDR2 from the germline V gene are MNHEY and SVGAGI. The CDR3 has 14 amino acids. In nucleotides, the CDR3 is TGTGCCAGCAGTTACTTACAGGGAGGAAACATTCAGTACTTC. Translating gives CASSYLQGGNIQYF.

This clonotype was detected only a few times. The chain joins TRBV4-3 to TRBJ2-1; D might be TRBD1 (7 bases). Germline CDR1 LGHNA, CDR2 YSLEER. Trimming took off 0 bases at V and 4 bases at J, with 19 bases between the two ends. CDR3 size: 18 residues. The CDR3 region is CASSQEQGSGARYNEQFF. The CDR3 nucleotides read TGCGCCAGCAGCCAAGAACAGGGGTCGGGGGCCAGGTACAATGAGCAGTTCTTC.

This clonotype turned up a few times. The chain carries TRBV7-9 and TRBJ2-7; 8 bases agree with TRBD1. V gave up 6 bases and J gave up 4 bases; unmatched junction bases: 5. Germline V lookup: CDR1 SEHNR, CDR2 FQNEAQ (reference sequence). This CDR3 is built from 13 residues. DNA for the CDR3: TGTGCCAGCAGGGCGGGACAGGAATACGAGCAGTACTTC. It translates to CASRAGQEYEQYF.

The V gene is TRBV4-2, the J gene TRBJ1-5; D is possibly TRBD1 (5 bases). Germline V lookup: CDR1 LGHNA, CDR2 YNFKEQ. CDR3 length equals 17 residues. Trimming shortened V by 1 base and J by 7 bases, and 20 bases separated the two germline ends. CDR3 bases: TGTGCCAGCAGCCAAGGGGCAGGGACCGGGAACCAACAGCCCCAGCATTTT. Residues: CASSQGAGTGNQQPQHF.

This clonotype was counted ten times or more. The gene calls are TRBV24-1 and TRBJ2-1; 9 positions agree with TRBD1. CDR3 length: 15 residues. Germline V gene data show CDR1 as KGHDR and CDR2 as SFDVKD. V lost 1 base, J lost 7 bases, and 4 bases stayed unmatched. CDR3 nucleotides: TGTGCCACCAGTGATTTAATACAGGGGGCAAATGAGCAGTTCTTC. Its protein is CATSDLIQGANEQFF.

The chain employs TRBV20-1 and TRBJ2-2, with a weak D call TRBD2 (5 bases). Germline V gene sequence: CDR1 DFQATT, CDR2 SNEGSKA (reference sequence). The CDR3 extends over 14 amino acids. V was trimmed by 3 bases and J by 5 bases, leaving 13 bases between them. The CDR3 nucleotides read TGCAGTGCTAGCCTAACTCGGGATACCGGGGAGCTGTTTTTT. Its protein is CSASLTRDTGELFF.

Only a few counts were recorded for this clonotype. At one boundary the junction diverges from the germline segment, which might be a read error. The chain's CDR3 is CSVQDRTANYGYTF. In nucleotides, the CDR3 is TGCAGCGTTCAAGACAGAACAGCTAACTATGGCTACACCTTC. The chain recombines TRBV29-1 with TRBJ1-2; maybe TRBD1 (5 bases). The germline V gene has CDR1 SQVTM and CDR2 ANQGSEA. The CDR3 totals 14 residues.

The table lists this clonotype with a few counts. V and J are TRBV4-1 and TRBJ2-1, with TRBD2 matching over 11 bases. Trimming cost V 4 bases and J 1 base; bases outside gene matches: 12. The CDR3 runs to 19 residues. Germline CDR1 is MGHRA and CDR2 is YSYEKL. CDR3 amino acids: CASSLHRGTSGHSYNEQFF. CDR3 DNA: TGCGCCAGCAGCCTCCACCGGGGGACTAGCGGACATTCCTACAATGAGCAGTTCTTC.

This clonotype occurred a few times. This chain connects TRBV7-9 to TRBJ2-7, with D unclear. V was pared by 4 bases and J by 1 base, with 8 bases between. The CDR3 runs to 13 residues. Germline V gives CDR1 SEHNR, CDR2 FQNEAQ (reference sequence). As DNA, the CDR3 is TGTGCCAGCAGCTCCCCCGCATCCTACGAGCAGTACTTC. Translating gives CASSSPASYEQYF. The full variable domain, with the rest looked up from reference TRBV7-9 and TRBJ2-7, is DTGVSQNPRHKITKRGQNVTFRCDPISEHNRLYWYRQTLGQGPEFLTYFQNEAQLEKSRLLSDRFSAERPKGSFSTLEIQRTEQGDSAMYLCASSSPASYEQYFGPGTRLTVT.

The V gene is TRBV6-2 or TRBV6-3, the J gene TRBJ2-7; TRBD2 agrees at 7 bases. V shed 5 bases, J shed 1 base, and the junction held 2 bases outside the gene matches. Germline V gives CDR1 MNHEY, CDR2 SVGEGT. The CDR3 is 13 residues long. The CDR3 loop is CASSTAGSYEQYF. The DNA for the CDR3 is TGTGCCAGCAGTACAGCGGGATCCTACGAGCAGTACTTC.

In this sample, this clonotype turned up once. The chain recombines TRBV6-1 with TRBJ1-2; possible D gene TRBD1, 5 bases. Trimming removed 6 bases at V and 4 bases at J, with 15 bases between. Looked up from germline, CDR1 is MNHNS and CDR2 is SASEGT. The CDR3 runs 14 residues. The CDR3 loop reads CASSPTQGLYGYTF. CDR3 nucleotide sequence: TGTGCCAGCAGCCCTACCCAGGGCCTCTATGGCTACACCTTC.

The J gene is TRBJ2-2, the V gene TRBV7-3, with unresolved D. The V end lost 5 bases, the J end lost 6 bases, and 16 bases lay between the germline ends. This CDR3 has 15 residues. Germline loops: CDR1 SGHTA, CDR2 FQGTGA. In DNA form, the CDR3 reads TGTGCCAGCAGCCCCTCGGTGCTGGGTGCCGGGGAGCTGTTTTTT. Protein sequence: CASSPSVLGAGELFF.

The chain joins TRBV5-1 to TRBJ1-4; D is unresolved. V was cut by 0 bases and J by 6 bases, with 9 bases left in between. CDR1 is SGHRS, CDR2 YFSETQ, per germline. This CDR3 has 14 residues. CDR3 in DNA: TGCGCCAGCAGCTTGGTTACAGCCGATGAAAAACTGTTTTTT. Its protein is CASSLVTADEKLFF.

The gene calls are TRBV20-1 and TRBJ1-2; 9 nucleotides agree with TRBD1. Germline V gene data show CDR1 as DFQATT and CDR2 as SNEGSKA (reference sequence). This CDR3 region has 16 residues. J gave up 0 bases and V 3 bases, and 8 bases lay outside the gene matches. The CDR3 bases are TGCAGTGCTAGGGCTCTCCGGGACAGGGCTAACTATGGCTACACCTTC. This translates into CSARALRDRANYGYTF.